The 6 T cell receptor beta chains presented below share a single source sample, sequenced in a study of response to subunit inactivated influenza vaccine (dated by TCRdb to the late 2010s). The method behind the library was RT-PCR. TCRdb records Illumina HiSeq 2500 as the sequencer. TCRdb trimmed public reads at Q25 via fastp, called clones via MiXCR and kept in-frame beta chains. CDR3 protein duplicates are merged, each entry listing the most common genes and DNA. The table for this sample lists fewer than 700,000 distinct CDR3 sequences; 13% of them were counted only once. In total, the top ten clones hold 13% of the sample. In light of the paper, this sample's time point label describes: around 47 days after influenza vaccine administration. The sequencing here drew on PBMCs from blood, taken roughly 45 days after vaccination. These receptors were collected from a man aged 50 to 60 who received an inactivated influenza vaccine. Donor details come from another sample of the same person, matched by shared clones.

This clonotype was picked up one time. A much larger clone is a single base away; this may be a read error. The chain links TRBV24-1 to TRBJ2-1, with D tentatively TRBD2 (6 bases). The CDR3 loop spans 14 amino acids. The germline CDR1 and CDR2 sequences are KGHDR and SFDVKD. As DNA, the CDR3 is TGTCCCACCAGTGATTTTGCCGGGGGCAATGAGCAGTTCTTC. It codes for CPTSDFAGGNEQFF.

This chain links TRBV11-2 with TRBJ2-7; no definite D call. V lost 0 bases to trimming and J lost 6 bases, with 6 bases between them. CDR1 and CDR2 from the germline V gene are SGHAT and FQNNGV. The CDR3 spans 12 residues. The CDR3 protein is CASSLDLSEQYF. As DNA, the CDR3 is TGTGCCAGCAGCTTAGACCTGAGCGAGCAGTACTTC.

This clonotype was detected only a few times. CDR3 amino acids: CASRSHRGRPPRASTDTQYF. The CDR3 region has the DNA TGTGCCAGCAGGTCCCACAGGGGCCGCCCGCCCCGCGCTAGCACAGATACGCAGTATTTT. The chain couples TRBV12-3 or TRBV12-4 to TRBJ2-3, with 7 bases matching TRBD1. The V segment lost 6 bases and the J segment 0 bases; nucleotides outside the gene matches: 21. The CDR3 sequence is 20 residues long.

This clonotype appeared a few times. This chain connects TRBV5-5 to TRBJ1-1; D not resolved. CDR1 and CDR2 from the germline V gene are SGHKS and YYEKEE (reference sequence). CDR3 size: 15 residues. The V end lost 4 bases, the J end lost 2 bases, and 15 bases lay between the germline ends. The DNA for the CDR3 is TGTGCCAGCAGCCCCCGTCAGGTTAGCAACACTGAAGCTTTCTTT. It codes for CASSPRQVSNTEAFF.

This clonotype appeared many times. The chain recombines TRBV7-9 with TRBJ2-1; D is tentatively TRBD1 or TRBD2 (5 bases each). This CDR3 is 12 amino acids long. V was cut by 5 bases and J by 6 bases, with 8 bases left in between. Germline V gene data show CDR1 as SEHNR and CDR2 as FQNEAQ (reference sequence). The CDR3 DNA sequence: TGTGCCAGCAGCCTCGGGGCCAATGAGCAGTTCTTC. Amino acid sequence: CASSLGANEQFF.

This chain connects TRBV24-1 to TRBJ2-5, with TRBD2 matching 8 bases. Germline V gives CDR1 KGHDR, CDR2 SFDVKD. V lost 9 bases to trimming and J lost 4 bases; unmatched junction nucleotides: 12. This CDR3 is built from 15 residues. The CDR3, as DNA: TGTGCCACCTCGCGAGCGGGGGCGCCGGGAGAGACCCAGTACTTC. It encodes CATSRAGAPGETQYF.